Sequencing of this T cell receptor beta chain was carried out in a study of CD8 T cells in ankylosing spondylitis. TCRdb reprocessed the 5' RACE reads via MiXCR and lists one record per CDR3 protein. The sample holds just over 150,000 distinct CDR3 sequences, around 20% seen once. This clonotype was seen at least ten times. Germline V lookup: CDR1 MGHRA, CDR2 YSYEKL. The V gene lost 1 base and the J gene lost 1 base, with 13 bases spanning the gap. CDR3 size: 17 residues. The receptor comes from a male donor with ankylosing spondylitis or in good health (not recorded which). This sequence joins TRBV4-1 and TRBJ2-2; maybe TRBD2 (5 bases). Sequencing was done on a sample of blood, either unsorted or a sorted T cell fraction (not recorded which). The CDR3 sequence: CASSQALGGLNTGELFF. The CDR3, as DNA: TGCGCCAGCAGCCAAGCCCTTGGCGGACTGAACACCGGGGAGCTGTTTTTT.